This T cell receptor (beta chain) was obtained from a study of spatial heterogeneity in lung cancer. Study-wide points: Tallies of expanded TCRs, which were sorted into ubiquitous and regional groups, correlated with counts of ubiquitous and regional nonsynonymous mutations, respectively. Intratumoral expanded alpha and beta TCR counts were found to track tumor mutation counts.

This clonotype is judged medium-sized. What it binds is not known. Within a library made for alpha chains, this beta chain is off target, and its count is uninformative. This CDR3 has 15 amino acids. Looked up from germline, CDR1 is SGHVS and CDR2 is FNYEAQ. The V end was cut by 0 bases, the J end by 7 bases, with 12 bases between. Time point specified: sample taken at primary tumor resection. The cohort: 70 to 75 early-stage, untreated non-small cell lung cancer patients. Whole RNA, isolated from tumor, nontumor lung or frozen PBMC, was sequenced without prior sorting. A unique molecular identifier was attached to every TCR cDNA molecule. TCRdb reprocessed the 5' RACE reads via MiXCR and lists one record per CDR3 protein. The sample consists of over a thousand distinct CDR3 sequences, 9.5% to 10% of them appearing once.

The source of this sequence is a female donor with early-stage non-small cell lung cancer. The sample here was lung tumor tissue, taken at surgery. The V and J genes are TRBV7-6 and TRBJ1-4, with TRBD1 as a possible D gene (5 bases). The chain's CDR3 is CASSLALRAGEKLFF. CDR3 coding DNA: TGTGCCAGCAGCTTAGCGCTCAGGGCTGGTGAAAAACTGTTTTTT. Complete variable domain (other parts from reference TRBV7-6 and TRBJ1-4): GAGVSQSPRYKVTKRGQDVALRCDPISGHVSLYWYRQALGQGPEFLTYFNYEAQQDKSGLPNDRFSAERPEGSISTLTIQRTEQRDSAMYRCASSLALRAGEKLFFGSGTQLSVL.